The following is a T cell receptor beta chain sequence with its context. Antigen unknown. TCRdb passed the reads through MiXCR, listing each CDR3 protein once. Here the sample spans roughly 730,000 distinct CDR3 sequences, roughly 30% being singletons. This record belongs to a study of T cell repertoires in cytomegalovirus infection. This CDR3 region has 16 residues. V dropped 2 bases and J dropped 4; count of bases not matched to a gene: 6. In germline, CDR1 is LNHDA, CDR2 SQIVND (reference sequence). The receptor was derived from a human donor in good health (CMV status not recorded). Some clones in this sample may be carry-over from other donors' samples. This chain uses TRBV19 with TRBJ1-5; 9 nucleotides agree with TRBD1. The sample in question was cultured PBMCs, obtained from culture after CMV antigen stimulation. The CDR3 region has the DNA TGTGCCAGTAGTATATTGTGGGGACAGGGTAATCAGCCCCAGCATTTT. Translating gives CASSILWGQGNQPQHF.